Below are 25 T cell receptor beta chains sequenced from a single sample in a study of T cells after yellow fever vaccination (dated by TCRdb to between 2019 and 2020). Libraries were constructed by 5' RACE. Reads for this sample came from an Illumina HiSeq 2500. The raw public data were reprocessed by TCRdb itself: fastp quality trimming at Q25, MiXCR clonotype calling, in-frame beta chains only. Every entry covers one CDR3 protein and lists the most common genes and DNA from its rows. This sample comprises about 230,000 distinct CDR3 sequences, 5.5% to 8.5% of them detected only once. The ten largest account for 1% to 1.2% of the sample. Per the publication, the treatment or condition label means: live attenuated yellow fever vaccine strain. The source material was CD4+ T cells sorted from PBMCs, sampled on the day of the yellow fever booster vaccination. The receptors were sampled from a man aged 25 to 40 who received the YFV17D yellow fever vaccine.

The table lists this clonotype with a few counts. The chain is built from TRBV7-8 and TRBJ1-3; D uncertain. Trimming pared 5 bases from V and 0 bases from J, leaving 14 bases between. Germline CDR1 is SGHVS and CDR2 is FQNEAQ. The CDR3 runs 16 residues. CDR3 sequence: CASSPIGVSSGNTIYF. CDR3 sequence (DNA): TGTGCCAGCAGCCCAATAGGAGTCAGCTCTGGAAACACCATATATTTT.

The chain is built from TRBV20-1 and TRBJ2-1; 7 nucleotides line up with TRBD2. CDR1 DFQATT and CDR2 SNEGSKA come from the germline V gene (reference sequence). CDR3 length: 13 residues. The V segment lost 5 bases and the J segment 3 bases; nucleotides outside the gene matches: 4. CDR3 loop: CSAVLANYNEQFF. CDR3 bases: TGCAGTGCTGTACTAGCGAACTACAATGAGCAGTTCTTC.

This chain connects TRBV20-1 to TRBJ2-2, with 14 positions matching TRBD2. Per germline, CDR1 DFQATT and CDR2 SNEGSKA (reference sequence). V lost 6 bases and J lost 3; bases outside the gene matches: 3. The CDR3 has 15 residues. CDR3 protein: CSAPTSGRDTGELFF. The CDR3, as DNA: TGCAGTGCACCGACTAGCGGGAGGGACACCGGGGAGCTGTTTTTT.

This clonotype has at least ten counts. This chain connects TRBV20-1 to TRBJ1-5; D remains unclear. V was cut by 8 bases and J by 4 bases, with 12 bases left in between. Germline values: CDR1 DFQATT, CDR2 SNEGSKA (reference sequence). CDR3 size: 12 residues. The CDR3 bases are TGCAGTTATGGACGTGAAAATCAGCCCCAGCATTTT. This encodes CSYGRENQPQHF.

This clonotype appeared many times. The gene calls are TRBV10-2 and TRBJ2-1, with D perhaps matching TRBD2 (6 bases). V dropped 6 bases and J dropped 3 bases, with 15 bases sitting between them. This CDR3 is built from 15 residues. Germline V gives CDR1 WSHSY, CDR2 SAAADI. As DNA, the CDR3 is TGCGCCAGCAGGGAGACTAGAAACAACTACAATGAGCAGTTCTTC. It translates to CASRETRNNYNEQFF.

This clonotype was counted many times. The chain joins TRBV20-1 to TRBJ2-1, with TRBD2 matching over 7 bases. Trimming at V came to 2 bases and at J to 10 bases, leaving 5 bases not matched to a gene. Looked up from germline, CDR1 is DFQATT and CDR2 is SNEGSKA (reference sequence). This CDR3 comprises 12 residues. CDR3 in amino acids: CSARKTLAEQFF. In nucleotides, the CDR3 is TGCAGTGCTAGAAAAACACTAGCGGAGCAGTTCTTC.

The rearrangement uses TRBV5-4 and TRBJ1-2; 7 bases fit TRBD1. Germline V lookup: CDR1 SGHNT, CDR2 YYREEE (reference sequence). With 0 bases clipped from V and 4 bases from J, the junction kept 6 bases outside the gene matches. The CDR3 runs to 15 residues. CDR3: CASSLATGQIYGYTF. CDR3 in DNA: TGTGCCAGCAGCTTGGCAACGGGACAGATCTATGGCTACACCTTC.

This clonotype was found a few times. V gene TRBV10-3 combines with J gene TRBJ2-1, with unresolved D. CDR1 is ENHRY and CDR2 is SYGVKD in the germline V gene. The CDR3 runs to 15 residues. The V and J ends lost 0 bases and 0 bases respectively, with 6 bases between them. Written as DNA, the CDR3 is TGTGCCATCAGTGAGTCTTGGGGCTCCTACAATGAGCAGTTCTTC. This codes for CAISESWGSYNEQFF.

This clonotype showed up just a few times. V gene TRBV29-1 combines with J gene TRBJ2-7, with 7 bases matching TRBD2. The germline V gene has CDR1 SQVTM and CDR2 ANQGSEA. The CDR3 has 11 residues. With 4 bases clipped from V and 9 bases from J, the junction kept 6 bases outside the gene matches. CDR3 region: CSVGLAERQYF. In nucleotides, the CDR3 is TGCAGCGTTGGGCTAGCGGAGAGGCAGTACTTC.

This chain connects TRBV20-1 to TRBJ1-5, with unresolved D. The CDR3 runs 12 residues. Germline V gene sequence: CDR1 DFQATT, CDR2 SNEGSKA (reference sequence). The CDR3 sequence is CSATKRNQPQHF. CDR3 coding DNA: TGCAGCGCCACGAAGAGAAATCAGCCCCAGCATTTT.

This clonotype was seen ten or more times. The rearrangement links TRBV14 to TRBJ2-5; 13 bases match TRBD2. CDR3 length equals 20 residues. Trimming took 2 bases from V and 4 from J; bases not matched to a gene: 16. CDR1 is SGHDN, CDR2 FVKESK, per germline. The CDR3 reads CASSQSRTSGSRGTLETQYF. Here the CDR3 DNA reads TGTGCCAGCAGCCAATCAAGGACTAGCGGGAGCCGTGGTACGCTAGAGACCCAGTACTTC.

This clonotype was counted a few times. This sequence joins TRBV21-1 and TRBJ2-7; no DNA check was done on the table's D call, TRBD1. TRBV21-1 represents a pseudogene. The CDR3 length is 15 residues. The CDR3 DNA follows: TGTGCCAGCAGCCACCGACAGGGCCCACCCTACGAGCAGTACTTC. Protein: CASSHRQGPPYEQYF.

The chain joins TRBV24-1 to TRBJ1-2; possible D gene TRBD1, 5 bases. Germline assignment: CDR1 KGHDR and CDR2 SFDVKD. The V and J ends lost 2 bases and 8 bases respectively, with 17 bases between them. This CDR3 is 15 amino acids long. CDR3 region: CATSDSPGTPKGYTF. Written as DNA, the CDR3 is TGTGCCACCAGTGATTCCCCCGGGACCCCGAAGGGCTACACCTTC.

Many counts were recorded for this clonotype. This chain links TRBV7-9 with TRBJ1-4, with TRBD1 matching over 7 bases. Germline CDR1 SEHNR, CDR2 FQNEAQ (reference sequence). V gave up 10 bases and J gave up 5 bases; unmatched junction bases: 7. The CDR3 extends over 13 amino acids. CDR3 in DNA: TGTGCCACCACAGGGGACCCAAATGAAAAACTGTTTTTT. Its translation is CATTGDPNEKLFF. The full variable domain, completed using reference TRBV7-9 and TRBJ1-4, is DTGVSQNPRHKITKRGQNVTFRCDPISEHNRLYWYRQTLGQGPEFLTYFQNEAQLEKSRLLSDRFSAERPKGSFSTLEIQRTEQGDSAMYLCATTGDPNEKLFFGSGTQLSVL.

This clonotype was seen a handful of times. The chain is built from TRBV2 and TRBJ2-7; D perhaps matches TRBD1 (5 bases). Germline V gives CDR1 SNHLY, CDR2 FYNNEI. The CDR3 has 14 residues. Deletions cut 2 bases from V and 9 bases from J, with 17 bases between. The CDR3 reads CASSESPGRQPQYF. The CDR3 nucleotides are TGTGCCAGCAGTGAATCGCCAGGAAGACAGCCGCAGTACTTC.

As for this clonotype: It is unclear where the CDR3 begins or ends on the DNA, so no DNA is shown, and the CDR3 is as TCRdb lists it. The V call is TRBV20-1, the J call TRBJ2-1; the D call in the table, TRBD1, was not verified against the DNA. From germline, CDR1 is DFQATT and CDR2 SNEGSKA (reference sequence). The CDR3 numbers 11 amino acids, ends counted. The CDR3 here is CSARWGLGAFF.

J is TRBJ1-4 and V is TRBV5-1, with D perhaps TRBD1 (5 bases). Germline CDR1 and CDR2: SGHRS and YFSETQ. The ends were cut back, 1 base at V and 4 bases at J, with 11 bases in the middle. The CDR3 is 15 residues long. CDR3 sequence reads: CASSLTGRDNEKLFF. The CDR3 bases are TGCGCCAGCAGCTTGACCGGCAGGGATAATGAAAAACTGTTTTTT.

About this clonotype itself: This sequence may be a read error, since a much larger clone differs from it by one base. Likely a read error: the CDR3 ends without its conserved phenylalanine or tryptophan. The chain joins TRBV24-1 to TRBJ2-5; no firm D call. The germline CDR1 and CDR2 sequences are KGHDR and SFDVKD. Trimming left V 6 bases short and J 5 bases short, with 21 bases between. There are 16 residues in the CDR3. CDR3 sequence reads: CATSYSRTGGGETQYL. The CDR3 DNA reads as TGTGCCACCAGTTACTCCCGGACGGGCGGTGGGGAGACCCAGTACTTA.

J is TRBJ1-2 and V is TRBV7-2; TRBD1 might be the D (5 bases). CDR3 length: 13 residues. Trimming shortened V by 5 bases and J by 5 bases, and 12 bases separated the two germline ends. The germline CDR1 and CDR2 sequences are SGHTA and FQGNSA. CDR3 coding DNA: TGTGCCAGCAGCCTCCGGGACCTTTATGGCTACACCTTC. Its translation is CASSLRDLYGYTF.

In this sample, this clonotype turned up many times. The chain has TRBV2 and TRBJ2-1; D perhaps matches TRBD2 (5 bases). Trimming took off 3 bases at V and 4 bases at J, with 22 bases between the two ends. Germline assignment: CDR1 SNHLY and CDR2 FYNNEI. CDR3 length: 18 residues. CDR3 sequence reads: CASSDPPRGLATYNEQFF. CDR3 coding DNA: TGTGCCAGCAGTGACCCCCCCCGCGGGCTAGCTACGTACAATGAGCAGTTCTTC.

This clonotype was seen many times. The chain recombines TRBV29-1 with TRBJ2-4; D gene ambiguous. V lost 6 bases and J 8 bases, leaving 11 bases between the germline ends. This CDR3 has 11 amino acids. Germline CDR1 is SQVTM and CDR2 is ANQGSEA. CDR3 bases: TGCAGCGTCGATTCTGTAGACATTCAGTACTTC. This encodes CSVDSVDIQYF.

This clonotype was counted a few times. The V and J genes are TRBV23-1 and TRBJ2-5; D uncertain. TRBV23-1 is an ORF for which the function is uncertain. V was pared by 0 bases and J by 0 bases, with 8 bases between. This CDR3 spans 15 amino acids. The CDR3 sequence: CASSQSLLDQETQYF. In DNA form, the CDR3 reads TGCGCCAGCAGTCAATCTCTTCTAGACCAAGAGACCCAGTACTTC.

This clonotype was seen at least ten times. The chain recombines TRBV29-1 with TRBJ2-1; D possibly corresponds to TRBD2 (7 bases). The CDR3 has 14 amino acids. Trimming took 6 bases from V and 4 from J, leaving 16 bases between them. The V gene's germline CDR1 is SQVTM and CDR2 ANQGSEA. CDR3 sequence: CSVGGLTEYNEQFF. CDR3 nucleotide sequence: TGCAGCGTGGGGGGGCTAACAGAGTACAATGAGCAGTTCTTC.

There are many counts of this clonotype. The chain is built from TRBV5-6 and TRBJ2-7, with TRBD2 matching over 9 bases. The ends lost 0 bases at V and 4 bases at J; junction bases unmatched: 5. From germline, CDR1 is SGHDT and CDR2 YYEEEE. The CDR3 sequence is 15 residues long. The CDR3 loop reads CASSLVLREGYEQYF. The DNA of the CDR3 is TGTGCCAGCAGCTTGGTTTTGCGGGAGGGATACGAGCAGTACTTC.

The V gene is TRBV12-3 or TRBV12-4, the J gene TRBJ2-2, with D perhaps matching TRBD1 or TRBD2 (6 bases each). CDR3 size: 17 residues. V was shortened by 6 bases and J by 8 bases, with 25 bases between the two germline ends. The CDR3 region is CASRLSPSGALVGELFF. CDR3 DNA sequence: TGTGCCAGCAGGTTGTCCCCGTCGGGGGCTCTCGTAGGGGAGCTGTTTTTT.